The 15 T cell receptor beta chains reported below all come from one sample, sequenced in a study of response to subunit inactivated influenza vaccine. TCRdb reprocessed the RT-PCR reads via MiXCR and lists one record per CDR3 protein. The sample holds around 600,000 distinct CDR3 sequences, about 11% seen once. The data also belong to a second study, concerning T cells expressing NK-cell markers. From that study: 5'RACE template switching with UMIs generated TCR beta cDNA.

Sequenced material: PBMCs from blood, taken on the day of vaccination. All receptors come from a man between 45 and 60 years old who received an inactivated influenza vaccine.

This clonotype was observed many times. The chain links TRBV30 to TRBJ2-5; weak D call: TRBD2 (6 bases). Trimming took 0 bases from V and 4 from J, leaving 18 bases between them. CDR1 and CDR2 (germline): GTSNPN, SVGIG (reference sequence). This CDR3 is 16 amino acids long. The chain's CDR3 is CAWSVGSRRGGETQYF. The DNA of the CDR3 is TGTGCCTGGAGTGTAGGTTCGAGGAGGGGAGGAGAGACCCAGTACTTC.

This clonotype was recorded a few times. The chain joins TRBV12-3 or TRBV12-4 to TRBJ2-1; D is possibly TRBD2 (5 bases). CDR3 size: 11 residues. Between the trimmed V and J ends, which lost 2 bases and 10 bases, there was a span of 6 bases. The CDR3 loop reads CASSLQREQFF. CDR3 bases: TGTGCCAGCAGTTTACAGCGGGAGCAGTTCTTC.

Only a few counts were recorded for this clonotype. The chain joins TRBV7-9 to TRBJ2-1, with 11 bases that match TRBD2. The CDR3 runs to 16 residues. Germline V CDR1 and CDR2: SEHNR, FQNEAQ (reference sequence). J lost 5 bases, V lost 6 bases, and 9 bases had no gene match. CDR3 in amino acids: CASSSSGLAANNEQFF. The DNA of the CDR3 is TGTGCCAGCAGTTCCTCGGGACTAGCGGCTAACAATGAGCAGTTCTTC.

The table lists this clonotype with a few counts. The V gene is TRBV5-1, the J gene TRBJ2-7; D is unclear. Trimming pared 2 bases from V and 1 base from J, leaving 13 bases between. This CDR3 region has 15 residues. Germline loops: CDR1 SGHRS, CDR2 YFSETQ. The CDR3 bases are TGCGCCAGCAGCTTAACAAGGGCAGGTTCCTACGAGCAGTACTTC. It specifies CASSLTRAGSYEQYF.

CDR3 sequence reads: CASSSEGTTQETQYF. CDR3 nucleotides: TGCGCCAGCAGCTCTGAAGGTACTACCCAAGAGACCCAGTACTTC. The chain has TRBV5-1 and TRBJ2-5; D is uncertain. Germline V lookup: CDR1 SGHRS, CDR2 YFSETQ. V lost 3 bases and J 1 base, leaving 13 bases between the germline ends. This CDR3 spans 15 amino acids.

The table lists this clonotype with many counts. V gene TRBV10-3 combines with J gene TRBJ2-1; D is unresolved. V was pared by 0 bases and J by 0 bases, with 6 bases between. CDR3 length equals 15 residues. The V gene's germline CDR1 is ENHRY and CDR2 SYGVKD. CDR3: CAISESTGSYNEQFF. As DNA, the CDR3 is TGTGCCATCAGTGAGTCGACCGGCTCCTACAATGAGCAGTTCTTC.

This clonotype turned up a few times. The genes are TRBV10-3 and TRBJ2-1, with 12 bases aligning to TRBD2. Germline V lookup: CDR1 ENHRY, CDR2 SYGVKD. With 6 bases clipped from V and 5 bases from J, the junction kept 5 bases outside the gene matches. The CDR3 is 15 amino acids. CDR3 sequence reads: CAISTSGGPNNEQFF. CDR3 sequence (DNA): TGTGCCATCAGCACTAGCGGGGGGCCTAACAATGAGCAGTTCTTC.

This clonotype came up many times. This chain links TRBV20-1 with TRBJ2-1, with TRBD1 as a possible D gene (6 bases). Germline loops: CDR1 DFQATT, CDR2 SNEGSKA (reference sequence). The CDR3 consists of 15 residues. V dropped 1 base and J dropped 3 bases, with 13 bases sitting between them. In DNA, the CDR3 is TGCAGTGCTAGAGTTTCAGGACAGCGCTACAATGAGCAGTTCTTC. Protein product: CSARVSGQRYNEQFF.

This chain joins TRBV7-2 and TRBJ2-3, with D possibly matching TRBD1 (5 bases). Germline CDR1 and CDR2: SGHTA and FQGNSA. The CDR3 is 13 amino acids. V was trimmed by 5 bases and J by 4 bases, leaving 10 bases between them. The CDR3 reads CASSPGPADTQYF. DNA for the CDR3: TGTGCCAGCAGCCCAGGGCCCGCAGATACGCAGTATTTT.

This clonotype has a handful of counts. The genes are TRBV6-2 or TRBV6-3 and TRBJ2-3; D possibly corresponds to TRBD1 (6 bases). Trimming pared 5 bases from V and 2 bases from J, leaving 17 bases between. The CDR3 loop spans 16 amino acids. CDR1 is MNHEY, CDR2 SVGEGT, per germline. The CDR3 DNA reads as TGTGCCAGCAGTCTCGACAGGTCGGCCTCCACAGATACGCAGTATTTT. Its protein is CASSLDRSASTDTQYF.

This chain uses TRBV2 with TRBJ2-5; 14 nucleotides agree with TRBD2. Germline V gives CDR1 SNHLY, CDR2 FYNNEI. The V gene end was trimmed by 5 bases and the J gene end by 5 bases; junction bases not matched to a gene: 7. The CDR3 runs 16 residues. The CDR3 here is CASSSGTSGSIETQYF. CDR3 bases: TGTGCCAGCAGTTCCGGGACTAGCGGGAGTATCGAGACCCAGTACTTC. The variable domain in full, completed from reference TRBV2 and TRBJ2-5, reads EPEVTQTPSHQVTQMGQEVILRCVPISNHLYFYWYRQILGQKVEFLVSFYNNEISEKSEIFDDQFSVERPDGSNFTLKIRSTKLEDSAMYFCASSSGTSGSIETQYFGPGTRLLVL.

The genes are TRBV11-2 and TRBJ1-1; D is uncertain. This CDR3 has 14 amino acids. With 2 bases removed from V and 1 base from J, the gap between germline ends came to 8 bases. The germline V gene encodes CDR1 SGHAT and CDR2 FQNNGV. As DNA, the CDR3 is TGTGCCAGCAGCTTAAAGGTCCAGAACACTGAAGCTTTCTTT. This encodes CASSLKVQNTEAFF. The whole variable domain, filled in from reference TRBV11-2 and TRBJ1-1, reads EAGVAQSPRYKIIEKRQSVAFWCNPISGHATLYWYQQILGQGPKLLIQFQNNGVVDDSQLPKDRFSAERLKGVDSTLKIQPAKLEDSAVYLCASSLKVQNTEAFFGQGTRLTVV.

This clonotype was counted only a few times. The chain uses TRBV5-1 and TRBJ2-1; 8 bases fit TRBD1. Germline V lookup: CDR1 SGHRS, CDR2 YFSETQ. There are 14 residues in the CDR3. Unmatched junction bases numbered 6, after V lost 4 bases and J lost 6 bases. CDR3 DNA: TGCGCCAGCAGCACCGGACAGGGTAGCAATGAGCAGTTCTTC. It encodes CASSTGQGSNEQFF.

The chain combines TRBV29-1 with TRBJ1-2; D call uncertain. The CDR3 length is 16 residues. Deletions cut 7 bases from V and 2 bases from J, with 23 bases between. Germline-derived CDR1 and CDR2 are SQVTM and ANQGSEA. CDR3: CSAQKSSGRWNYGYTF. CDR3 nucleotides: TGCAGCGCCCAAAAGTCCAGCGGTAGATGGAACTATGGCTACACCTTC. The full variable domain, with the rest looked up from reference TRBV29-1 and TRBJ1-2, is SAVISQKPSRDICQRGTSLTIQCQVDSQVTMMFWYRQQPGQSLTLIATANQGSEATYESGFVIDKFPISRPNLTFSTLTVSNMSPEDSSIYLCSAQKSSGRWNYGYTFGSGTRLTVV.

This clonotype has only a few counts. In nucleotides, the CDR3 is TGTGCCAGCAGTTTGCAGGGACCCCCCTCCTACGAGCAGTACTTC. It encodes CASSLQGPPSYEQYF. The chain joins TRBV28 to TRBJ2-7; D might be TRBD1 or TRBD2, each matching 5 bases. Germline CDR1 reads MDHEN; CDR2 reads SYDVKM. The CDR3 covers 15 residues. Trimming removed 3 bases from V and 0 bases from J, with 12 bases in between.